This T cell receptor beta chain was profiled in a study of blood T cell repertoires in COVID-19. V shed 6 bases and J 5 bases; nucleotides not matched to a gene: 8. Germline V gene lookup returns CDR1 SQVTM and CDR2 ANQGSEA. The length of the CDR3 is 13 residues. Profiled with immunoSEQ multiplex PCR; TCRdb holds only in-frame clones, not every one. The sample yields 100,000 to 150,000 clones, almost 70% seen once. The chain has TRBV29-1 and TRBJ1-1, with 8 bases aligning to TRBD1. What was sequenced was peripheral blood. This sequence was found in a woman in her seventies with acute or convalescent COVID-19. The CDR3 protein is CSVTDREKTEAFF. CDR3 nucleotide sequence: TGCAGCGTAACGGACAGGGAGAAAACTGAAGCTTTCTTT. Full variable domain (rest looked up from reference TRBV29-1 and TRBJ1-1): SAVISQKPSRDICQRGTSLTIQCQVDSQVTMMFWYRQQPGQSLTLIATANQGSEATYESGFVIDKFPISRPNLTFSTLTVSNMSPEDSSIYLCSVTDREKTEAFFGQGTRLTVV.